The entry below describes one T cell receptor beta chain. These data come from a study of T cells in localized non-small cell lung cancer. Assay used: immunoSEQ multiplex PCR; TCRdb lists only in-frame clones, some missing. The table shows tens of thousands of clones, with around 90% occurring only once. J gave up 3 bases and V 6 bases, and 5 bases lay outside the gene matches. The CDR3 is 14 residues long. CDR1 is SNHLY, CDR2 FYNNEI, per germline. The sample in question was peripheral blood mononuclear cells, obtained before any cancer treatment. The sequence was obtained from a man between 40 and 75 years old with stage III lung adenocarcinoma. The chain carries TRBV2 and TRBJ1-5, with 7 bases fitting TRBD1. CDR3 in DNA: TGTGCCAGCAGCCGACAGGGATACAATCAGCCCCAGCATTTT. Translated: CASSRQGYNQPQHF.